This T cell receptor beta chain was found in a study of CD8 T cells in ankylosing spondylitis (dated 2017 in TCRdb). Turning to the overall study: The study set out to find disease-linked TCR variants by profiling T cell receptor beta repertoires in ankylosing spondylitis patients and healthy donors. In total, the full study cohort was made up of about 99 healthy donors and 25 or so ankylosing spondylitis patients. Peripheral blood samples were taken, and synovial fluid was additionally collected from ankylosing spondylitis patients. The full study reports these points: Some motif variants had previously been reported in the synovial fluid and blood of reactive arthritis patients, which suggests shared mechanisms of disease initiation. A CD8+ phenotype was shown by the disease-linked clones, which were found at relatively low frequencies in peripheral blood. The disease-linked clones were reported as significantly enriched in matched synovial fluid samples from ankylosing spondylitis patients. Blood from ankylosing spondylitis patients appeared to be characterized by a TCR beta motif composed of about eight highly homologous amino acid variants.

At least ten counts were recorded for this clonotype. The antigen it recognizes is unknown. No quality values exist for individual bases; no much larger clone is one base distant. Sequenced on an Illumina HiSeq 2500. Quantitative 5'-RACE with molecular barcodes was the method used to prepare the TCR beta libraries. The study's processing was this. To identify disease-linked TCR variants, a new computational method was used, one built on a probabilistic model of VDJ rearrangement. TCRdb reanalyzed the raw reads on its own, using fastp at Q25 for trimming and MiXCR for clone calling, and kept in-frame beta chains. Duplicate CDR3 protein sequences are folded into a single record with the most common DNA and genes. It is TCRdb's table, rather than the study itself, that gives the V and J calls and clone size. This sample has about 44,000 distinct CDR3 sequences in its table, and 9.5% to 12% of those were observed once. The ten largest account for over 1.1% of the sample.

Reading the germline V gene gives CDR1 SGHRS and CDR2 YFSETQ. Relative to germline, V is 4 bases shorter and J is 0 bases shorter, with 14 bases between their ends. CDR3 length: 16 amino acids, cysteine to phenylalanine. Of the read, only the CDR3 DNA is kept; its 48 bases are in frame from base 1. The sequencing sample was made of blood, either unsorted or a sorted T cell fraction (not recorded which). The source is a male donor with ankylosing spondylitis or in good health (not recorded which). The sequence is built from TRBV5-1 and TRBJ2-1; the D assignment is uncertain and may be TRBD1 or TRBD2, with 6 bases supporting each. The CDR3 here reads CASSGGGGSSYNEQFF. The DNA is TGCGCCAGCAGCGGAGGAGGGGGTAGCTCCTACAATGAGCAGTTCTTC.